This TCR beta chain came from a study of shared clonotypes between healthy human individuals. It was CD45RO-negative cells, positively selected for CCR7, that made up naive CD8 cells, with terminally differentiated effector memory CD45RA+ cells excluded. Those who donated were healthy HIV-negative adults, with no recent acute infections or vaccinations reported. This clone was seen a single time. Sequenced by immunoSEQ multiplex PCR; TCRdb stores in-frame clones only, minus some. The sample gives about 2 million clones, 85% to 95% of which show up once; 0.9% to 1.5% is in the top ten. The sequence derives from a man younger than 35 in good health. The sample consisted of naive CD8+ T cells sorted from blood.

CDR3 sequence: CASSTTSGGFSGELFF. The CDR3 DNA reads TGTGCCAGCAGCACTACTAGCGGGGGGTTCTCCGGGGAGCTGTTTTTT. The J gene is TRBJ2-2, the V gene TRBV7-9; 12 positions agree with TRBD2. The CDR3 covers 16 residues. From germline, CDR1 is SEHNR and CDR2 FQNEAQ (reference sequence). V lost 5 bases and J lost 6; bases outside the gene matches: 7.